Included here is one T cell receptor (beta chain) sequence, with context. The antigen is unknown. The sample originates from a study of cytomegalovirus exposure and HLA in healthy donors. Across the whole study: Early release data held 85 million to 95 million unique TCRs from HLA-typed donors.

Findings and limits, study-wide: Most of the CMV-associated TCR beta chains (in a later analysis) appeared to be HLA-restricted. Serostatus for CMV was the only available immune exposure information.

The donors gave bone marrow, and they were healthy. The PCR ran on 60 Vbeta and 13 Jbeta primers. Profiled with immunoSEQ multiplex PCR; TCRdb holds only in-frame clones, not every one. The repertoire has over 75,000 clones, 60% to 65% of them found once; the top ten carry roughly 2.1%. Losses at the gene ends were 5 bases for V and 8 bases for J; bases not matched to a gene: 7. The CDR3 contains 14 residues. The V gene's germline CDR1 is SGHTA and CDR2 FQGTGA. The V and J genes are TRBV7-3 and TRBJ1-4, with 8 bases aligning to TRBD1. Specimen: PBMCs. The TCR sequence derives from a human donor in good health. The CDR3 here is CASSRTGIGEKLFF. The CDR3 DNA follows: TGTGCCAGCAGCAGGACAGGGATAGGGGAAAAACTGTTTTTT.